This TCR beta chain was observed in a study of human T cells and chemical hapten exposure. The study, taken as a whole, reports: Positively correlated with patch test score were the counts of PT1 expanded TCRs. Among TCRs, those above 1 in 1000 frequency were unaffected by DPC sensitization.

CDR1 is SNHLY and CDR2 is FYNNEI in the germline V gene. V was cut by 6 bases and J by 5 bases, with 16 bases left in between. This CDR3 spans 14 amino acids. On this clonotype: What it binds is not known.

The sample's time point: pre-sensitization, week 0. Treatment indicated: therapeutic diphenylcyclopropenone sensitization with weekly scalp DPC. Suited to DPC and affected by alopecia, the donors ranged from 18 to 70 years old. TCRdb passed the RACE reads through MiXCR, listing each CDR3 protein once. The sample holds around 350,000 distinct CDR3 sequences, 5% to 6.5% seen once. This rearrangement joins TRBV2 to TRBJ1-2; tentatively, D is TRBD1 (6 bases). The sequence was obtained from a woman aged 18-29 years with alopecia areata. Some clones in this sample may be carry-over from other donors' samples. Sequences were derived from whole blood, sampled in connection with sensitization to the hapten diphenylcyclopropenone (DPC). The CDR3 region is CASSRTTGLYGYTF. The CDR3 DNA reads TGTGCCAGCAGCCGAACGACAGGATTATATGGCTACACCTTC.